The 15 T cell receptor beta chains reported below all come from one sample, sequenced in a study of blood T cell repertoires in COVID-19. TCRdb's copy holds only in-frame clones and misses some; the assay was immunoSEQ multiplex PCR. In the table there are 85,000 to 100,000 clones, around 88% of which are singletons. Sequencing input: peripheral blood. All receptors come from a man aged 50 to 59 with COVID-19, enrolled during active disease.

This rearrangement joins TRBV12-5 to TRBJ2-3; the D gene is possibly TRBD1 (6 bases). The V end lost 3 bases, the J end lost 2 bases, and 18 bases lay between the germline ends. The CDR3 length is 17 residues. Germline V gives CDR1 LGHNT, CDR2 FRNRAP. CDR3 coding DNA: TGTGCTAGTGGTTTCTTCCCCCGACAGGCGAACACAGATACGCAGTATTTT. The encoded protein is CASGFFPRQANTDTQYF. Full variable domain (missing parts from reference TRBV12-5 and TRBJ2-3): DARVTQTPRHKVTEMGQEVTMRCQPILGHNTVFWYRQTMMQGLELLAYFRNRAPLDDSGMPKDRFSAEMPDATLATLKIQPSEPRDSAVYFCASGFFPRQANTDTQYFGPGTRLTVL.

This clone was seen once. CDR3 DNA sequence: TGTGCCAGCAGCCCCGAGTCCCAGGGTCTCTACGAGCAGTACTTC. It translates to CASSPESQGLYEQYF. The chain has TRBV7-9 and TRBJ2-7, with TRBD1 as a possible D gene (5 bases). With 5 bases removed from V and 3 bases from J, the gap between germline ends came to 17 bases. Germline CDR1 is SEHNR and CDR2 is FQNEAQ (reference sequence). The CDR3 has 15 amino acids. Variable domain in full (rest from reference TRBV7-9 and TRBJ2-7): DTGVSQNPRHKITKRGQNVTFRCDPISEHNRLYWYRQTLGQGPEFLTYFQNEAQLEKSRLLSDRFSAERPKGSFSTLEIQRTEQGDSAMYLCASSPESQGLYEQYFGPGTRLTVT.

The chain recombines TRBV7-2 with TRBJ1-2, with 9 nucleotides matching TRBD1. From germline, CDR1 is SGHTA and CDR2 FQGNSA. The CDR3 contains 16 residues. With V trimmed by 5 bases and J by 5 bases, 12 bases remained unmatched. The CDR3 sequence is CASSTFIIQGAYGYTF. As DNA, the CDR3 is TGTGCCAGCAGCACGTTCATCATACAGGGGGCTTATGGCTACACCTTC.

The gene calls are TRBV19 and TRBJ2-4, with 11 bases fitting TRBD2. The CDR3 has 16 amino acids. V was pared by 1 base and J by 8 bases, with 7 bases of the junction left unmatched. CDR1 and CDR2 from the germline V gene are LNHDA and SQIVND (reference sequence). The CDR3 reads CASSIGLAGGIDIQYF. CDR3 bases: TGTGCCAGTAGTATAGGGCTAGCGGGGGGTATTGACATTCAGTACTTC.

The chain links TRBV4-1 to TRBJ2-1; the match to TRBD2 covers 13 bases. The ends lost 0 bases at V and 0 bases at J; junction bases unmatched: 8. The germline V gene has CDR1 MGHRA and CDR2 YSYEKL. The CDR3 is made up of 20 amino acids. CDR3 protein: CASSQDSGTSGASSYNEQFF. The CDR3 DNA reads as TGCGCCAGCAGCCAAGATTCCGGGACTAGCGGGGCGAGCTCCTACAATGAGCAGTTCTTC.

This rearrangement joins TRBV6-2 or TRBV6-3 to TRBJ1-1; D unclear. Trimming took 2 bases from V and 5 from J, leaving 9 bases between them. This CDR3 has 13 amino acids. CDR1 is MNHEY, CDR2 SVGEGT, per germline. CDR3 DNA sequence: TGTGCCAGCAGTTACCTAATCGGGACTGAAGCTTTCTTT. Protein sequence: CASSYLIGTEAFF.

This rearrangement joins TRBV21-1 to TRBJ1-6. TRBV21-1 represents a pseudogene. The CDR3 sequence is 17 residues long. The CDR3 spells CASSRSEESSYNSPLHF. Written as DNA, the CDR3 is TGTGCCAGCAGCCGGAGTGAGGAGAGCTCCTATAATTCACCCCTCCACTTT.

This chain links TRBV5-1 with TRBJ2-7; 7 bases are shared with TRBD1. The CDR3 has 14 amino acids. Trimming at V came to 3 bases and at J to 3 bases, leaving 6 bases not matched to a gene. Germline CDR1 reads SGHRS; CDR2 reads YFSETQ. DNA of the CDR3: TGCGCCAGCAGCTCCTTCGGGACAGTCTACGAGCAGTACTTC. This encodes CASSSFGTVYEQYF.

V gene TRBV4-1 combines with J gene TRBJ1-4; 10 bases map to TRBD1. Germline lookup yields CDR1 MGHRA and CDR2 YSYEKL. V shed 3 bases, J shed 8 bases, and the junction held 6 bases outside the gene matches. The CDR3 covers 15 residues. The CDR3 protein is CASSQGTGAGEKLFF. The CDR3 DNA reads TGCGCCAGCAGCCAGGGGACAGGGGCGGGCGAAAAACTGTTTTTT.

The sample holds one count of this clone. The chain has TRBV10-3 and TRBJ2-3; 8 nucleotides align to TRBD1. The CDR3 runs to 15 residues. Germline assignment: CDR1 ENHRY and CDR2 SYGVKD. J lost 0 bases, V lost 3 bases, and 2 bases had no gene match. CDR3 sequence: CAISDWTGSTDTQYF. DNA for the CDR3: TGTGCCATCAGTGATTGGACAGGGAGCACAGATACGCAGTATTTT.

The chain uses TRBV2 and TRBJ2-2, with D perhaps matching TRBD2 (7 bases). The CDR3 loop spans 14 amino acids. Germline lookup yields CDR1 SNHLY and CDR2 FYNNEI. Between the trimmed V and J ends, which lost 11 bases and 1 base, there was a span of 14 bases. The CDR3 loop is CAGGGGRNTGELFF. The DNA of the CDR3 is TGTGCCGGAGGGGGGGGACGGAACACCGGGGAGCTGTTTTTT.

This chain uses TRBV2 with TRBJ1-5, with 8 positions matching TRBD1. The CDR3 is 14 amino acids. Trimming took 5 bases from V and 6 from J; bases not matched to a gene: 6. The germline V gene has CDR1 SNHLY and CDR2 FYNNEI. The CDR3 is CASSRETGGQPQHF. CDR3 bases: TGTGCCAGCAGTAGGGAAACAGGGGGTCAGCCCCAGCATTTT.

The chain combines TRBV30 with TRBJ2-1; 8 bases agree with TRBD2. J lost 9 bases, V lost 7 bases, and 20 bases had no gene match. Germline V gene data show CDR1 as GTSNPN and CDR2 as SVGIG (reference sequence). The CDR3 consists of 16 residues. CDR3 sequence (DNA): TGTGCCTCGACGTGGGGACCCGGGACTAGGATAAGTGAGCAGTTCTTC. Translation: CASTWGPGTRISEQFF.

The chain recombines TRBV3-1 (or the pseudogene TRBV3-2) with TRBJ1-1; 9 bases line up with TRBD1. Germline V gene sequence: CDR1 LGHDT, CDR2 YNNKEL (reference sequence). The CDR3 has 14 residues. With V trimmed by 4 bases and J by 4 bases, 4 bases remained unmatched. The CDR3 here is CASSPQGASTEAFF. CDR3 DNA sequence: TGTGCCAGCAGCCCACAGGGGGCAAGCACTGAAGCTTTCTTT.

Here the CDR3 DNA reads TGTGCCAGCAGTTTCAACAGGGGCGGTACGCAGTATTTT. Its protein product is CASSFNRGGTQYF. This chain uses TRBV28 with TRBJ2-3; 7 positions agree with TRBD1. Germline V lookup: CDR1 MDHEN, CDR2 SYDVKM. The J segment lost 8 bases and the V segment lost 3 bases, leaving 5 bases of the junction unmatched. The CDR3 sequence is 13 residues long.